Each of the 19 T cell receptor beta chains below was sequenced from the same sample in a study of neoadjuvant anti-PD-1 for oral cavity cancer. Clones were sequenced by immunoSEQ multiplex PCR, and TCRdb holds only the in-frame ones, with some missing. This table holds 70,000 to 95,000 clones, about four fifths found once. The specimen was PBMCs, collected before nivolumab (anti-PD-1) treatment. The receptors come from a person aged 35 to 85 with oral cavity squamous cell carcinoma.

The CDR3 is CASNGQGARNEQFF. In DNA, the CDR3 is TGTGCCAGCAACGGACAGGGGGCGCGTAATGAGCAGTTCTTC. The chain links TRBV25-1 to TRBJ2-1, with 11 bases aligning to TRBD1. Trimming took 7 bases from V and 7 from J; bases not matched to a gene: 6. CDR1 and CDR2 from the germline V gene are MGHDK and SYGVNS. The CDR3 has 14 residues.

The chain links TRBV30 to TRBJ2-1; D is ambiguous. The CDR3 consists of 14 residues. Germline CDR1 GTSNPN, CDR2 SVGIG (reference sequence). The CDR3 sequence is CSHSRVRTYNEQFF. CDR3 DNA sequence: TGTTCCCACAGCCGGGTTCGAACGTACAATGAGCAGTTCTTC.

This clone was seen just once. V gene TRBV30 combines with J gene TRBJ2-7; TRBD2 aligns across 8 bases. The germline CDR1 and CDR2 sequences are GTSNPN and SVGIG (reference sequence). Losses at the gene ends were 5 bases for V and 3 bases for J; bases not matched to a gene: 3. The CDR3 loop spans 12 amino acids. The CDR3 spells CAWEGTSYEQYF. The CDR3 DNA reads as TGTGCCTGGGAGGGGACTAGCTACGAGCAGTACTTC.

A note on this clone: Its ends do not fully match the called genes, so a read error is possible. This chain links TRBV28 with TRBJ1-5; D unclear. The length of the CDR3 is 14 residues. The V gene's germline CDR1 is MDHEN and CDR2 SYDVKM. CDR3 bases: TGTGCCAGCGGTTTCAGAATGGGCAATCAGCCCCAGCATTTT. Translating it yields CASGFRMGNQPQHF. Supplemented by reference TRBV28 and TRBJ1-5, the full variable domain reads DVKVTQSSRYLVKRTGEKVFLECVQDMDHENMFWYRQDPGLGLRLIYFSYDVKMKEKGDIPEGYSVSREKKERFSLILESASTNQTSMYLCASGFRMGNQPQHFGDGTRLSIL.

The chain joins TRBV15 to TRBJ2-5; 8 bases are a match to TRBD2. This CDR3 is built from 16 residues. CDR1 and CDR2 (germline): LNHNV, YYDKDF (reference sequence). V shed 0 bases, J shed 5 bases, and the junction held 8 bases outside the gene matches. The CDR3 region has the DNA TGTGCCACCAGCAGAGATAGGAGCGGGAGCAGCGAGACCCAGTACTTC. This codes for CATSRDRSGSSETQYF.

This rearrangement joins TRBV6-6 to TRBJ2-7; tentatively, D is TRBD1 (7 bases). The germline V gene encodes CDR1 MNHNY and CDR2 SVGAGI (reference sequence). Trimming removed 6 bases from V and 5 bases from J, with 14 bases in between. There are 13 residues in the CDR3. The CDR3 coding sequence is TGTGCCAGCAGGGACAGGCGGGAAGACGAGCAGTACTTC. This gives the protein CASRDRREDEQYF.

V and J are TRBV7-2 and TRBJ2-7, with D possibly TRBD2 on 5 matching bases. The CDR3 loop spans 14 amino acids. Trimming removed 1 base at V and 4 bases at J, with 11 bases between. CDR1 and CDR2 (germline): SGHTA, FQGNSA. Written as DNA, the CDR3 is TGTGCCAGCAGCTTAGGTGACTACAAGTACGAGCAGTACTTC. It codes for CASSLGDYKYEQYF.

This clone was detected a few times. The chain has TRBV6-1 and TRBJ1-4; no firm D call. This CDR3 region has 14 residues. Germline lookup yields CDR1 MNHNS and CDR2 SASEGT. V lost 4 bases and J 5 bases, leaving 11 bases between the germline ends. The CDR3, as DNA: TGTGCCAGCAGTGTGTCCCGATCCAATGAAAAACTGTTTTTT. This codes for CASSVSRSNEKLFF.

The chain links TRBV5-1 to TRBJ2-7; 9 bases line up with TRBD1. The CDR3 has 17 residues. The V gene's germline CDR1 is SGHRS and CDR2 YFSETQ. Trimming at V came to 0 bases and at J to 0 bases, leaving 7 bases not matched to a gene. CDR3 nucleotides: TGCGCCAGCAGCTTGGGACCGGGACAGGGAATCTCCTACGAGCAGTACTTC. Protein product: CASSLGPGQGISYEQYF.

The rearrangement links TRBV27 to TRBJ1-1; TRBD1 matches 9 bases. Germline V gene lookup returns CDR1 MNHEY and CDR2 SMNVEV (reference sequence). V trimming: 5 bases; J trimming: 4 bases; junction bases outside the gene matches: 5. The CDR3 runs 14 residues. The CDR3 loop is CASSEQGAGTEAFF. The CDR3 DNA sequence: TGTGCCAGCAGTGAACAGGGGGCTGGCACTGAAGCTTTCTTT.

Worth noting for this clone: In the same sample, other DNA sequences code for this CDR3. The CDR3 DNA reads TGTGCCTGGAGCGGACTAGCGGCTAGCACAGATACGCAGTATTTT. Amino acid sequence: CAWSGLAASTDTQYF. The V call is TRBV30, the J call TRBJ2-3; 10 bases map to TRBD2. CDR1 and CDR2 (germline): GTSNPN, SVGIG (reference sequence). The CDR3 length is 15 residues. V was clipped by 3 bases and J by 0 bases; unmatched bases: 3.

This rearrangement joins TRBV7-9 to TRBJ1-2; D is unclear. CDR1 is SEHNR and CDR2 is FQNEAQ in the germline V gene (reference sequence). The CDR3 extends over 14 amino acids. The ends were cut back, 1 base at V and 2 bases at J, with 8 bases in the middle. The CDR3: CASSLVEVNYGYTF. CDR3 nucleotides: TGTGCCAGCAGCTTAGTTGAGGTCAACTATGGCTACACCTTC.

The chain is built from TRBV7-9 and TRBJ2-2; no clear D gene. The CDR3 is 13 residues long. Trimming removed 4 bases at V and 5 bases at J, with 8 bases between. CDR1 SEHNR and CDR2 FQNEAQ come from the germline V gene (reference sequence). CDR3 DNA: TGTGCCAGCAGCTACCAGGCGACCGGGGAGCTGTTTTTT. This encodes CASSYQATGELFF.

V gene TRBV19 combines with J gene TRBJ1-5; D gene ambiguous. The length of the CDR3 is 16 residues. The V end lost 3 bases, the J end lost 0 bases, and 12 bases lay between the germline ends. Germline assignment: CDR1 LNHDA and CDR2 SQIVND (reference sequence). CDR3 residues: CASSIGIGYSNQPQHF. Written as DNA, the CDR3 is TGTGCCAGTAGTATCGGAATCGGTTATAGCAATCAGCCCCAGCATTTT.

The chain uses TRBV14 and TRBJ2-2, with D perhaps TRBD2 (6 bases). Germline-derived CDR1 and CDR2 are SGHDN and FVKESK. Deletions cut 6 bases from V and 2 bases from J, with 19 bases between. The CDR3 has 17 residues. CDR3 amino acids: CASSRGRRDLNTGELFF. The CDR3, as DNA: TGTGCCAGCAGTCGTGGACGGCGGGATTTAAACACCGGGGAGCTGTTTTTT.

V usage is TRBV7-8 and J usage is TRBJ2-7; D possibly corresponds to TRBD2 (6 bases). The CDR3 is 18 residues long. CDR1 is SGHVS and CDR2 is FQNEAQ in the germline V gene. The V end was cut by 2 bases, the J end by 1 base, with 21 bases between. CDR3 sequence: CASSLPAGSSVSSYEQYF. CDR3 coding DNA: TGTGCCAGCAGCTTACCGGCTGGGTCTAGCGTCTCGTCCTACGAGCAGTACTTC.

The chain is built from TRBV5-4 and TRBJ1-3, with 9 bases matching TRBD1. Germline V gives CDR1 SGHNT, CDR2 YYREEE (reference sequence). The V and J ends lost 4 bases and 7 bases, in that order; junction bases with no gene match: 6. The CDR3 totals 14 residues. The CDR3 bases are TGTGCCAGCAGCCTGGGGACAGGGCCCAACACCATATATTTT. It translates to CASSLGTGPNTIYF.

This clone occurred once. This chain uses TRBV25-1 with TRBJ2-1; no clear D gene. Germline V gene sequence: CDR1 MGHDK, CDR2 SYGVNS. This CDR3 contains 12 residues. The ends were cut back, 6 bases at V and 6 bases at J, with 9 bases in the middle. CDR3 amino acids: CASSGNPNEQFF. Here the CDR3 DNA reads TGTGCCAGCAGCGGCAATCCCAATGAGCAGTTCTTC.

CDR3 nucleotide sequence: TGTGCCAGCAGCTTAACCTATTCGAACACTGAAGCTTTCTTT. Protein product: CASSLTYSNTEAFF. The chain is built from TRBV7-8 and TRBJ1-1; D unresolved. CDR1 and CDR2 (germline): SGHVS, FQNEAQ. The CDR3 is made up of 14 amino acids. V shed 2 bases and J shed 1 base, with 8 bases lying between them.